Given below is one T cell receptor beta chain in context. The antigen is unknown. The data were obtained in a study of blood T cells in healthy people across ages. Whole-study results and caveats: Total diversity from one million sequenced T cells was likely underestimated. Leaving the PBMCs unsorted stopped any conclusive comparison of naive versus antigen-experienced cells.

Germline CDR1 reads SGHTA; CDR2 reads FQGNSA. This CDR3 comprises 14 residues. Trimming removed 1 base from V and 3 bases from J, with 9 bases in between. Together with a sample-barcoded 5' primer, a J-beta primer mix was included in a second PCR lasting about 7 to 12 cycles. Each cDNA molecule, via a template-switch adaptor with 12 random nucleotides, was tagged. TCRdb reanalysed the 5' RACE reads using MiXCR and keeps one entry per CDR3 protein. This repertoire shows about 780,000 distinct CDR3 sequences, around half found once; its top ten account for 18%. The material sequenced was blood. V gene TRBV7-2 combines with J gene TRBJ2-5; D is ambiguous. This clonotype was obtained from an elderly man in good health. CDR3 DNA: TGTGCCAGCAGCTTAGAGTCGCGGAAAGAGACCCAGTACTTC. This translates into CASSLESRKETQYF.